Each of the 11 T cell receptor beta chains below was sequenced from the same sample in a study of beta chain features in type 1 diabetes. Findings of the study overall: Patients with Type 1 diabetes showed moderately but significantly shorter TCRB CDR3s in all four CD4+ subsets.

These receptors' targets are unknown. Expressed TCRB transcripts were sequenced because the entire RNA isolate underwent reverse transcription. The repertoire was sequenced with immunoSEQ multiplex PCR; TCRdb's copy has only in-frame clones and lacks some. This table holds under 200,000 clones, about 8.1% found once. The sample was central memory CD4+ T cells from blood. The receptors stem from a woman aged 18-29 years with type 1 diabetes.

This clone was recorded a few times. V usage is TRBV2 and J usage is TRBJ2-1; no firm D call. V was cut by 6 bases and J by 9 bases, with 15 bases left in between. The CDR3 covers 13 residues. Germline V gives CDR1 SNHLY, CDR2 FYNNEI. The DNA for the CDR3 is TGTGCCAGCAGGGGCCCTGTGGAAGGTGAGCAGTTCTTC. It encodes CASRGPVEGEQFF.

This chain joins TRBV15 and TRBJ1-5; D not resolved. CDR1 and CDR2 from the germline V gene are LNHNV and YYDKDF (reference sequence). With 4 bases removed from V and 4 bases from J, the gap between germline ends came to 8 bases. This CDR3 is 13 amino acids long. DNA for the CDR3: TGTGCCACCAGCACGCCAGATAATCAGCCCCAGCATTTT. It specifies CATSTPDNQPQHF.

This clone has a handful of counts. The rearrangement uses TRBV7-2 and TRBJ2-7; D possibly corresponds to TRBD2 (6 bases). CDR1 SGHTA and CDR2 FQGNSA come from the germline V gene. The CDR3 has 15 residues. V was cut by 4 bases and J by 1 base, with 14 bases left in between. The CDR3 sequence: CASSSPGLRSYEQYF. The CDR3 DNA is TGTGCCAGCAGCTCACCGGGACTGCGTTCCTACGAGCAGTACTTC.

This clone was picked up a small number of times. This same CDR3 is encoded by further DNA sequences in the sample. The chain has TRBV18 and TRBJ2-5, with TRBD2 matching over 9 bases. With 6 bases clipped from V and 4 bases from J, the junction kept 3 bases outside the gene matches. Germline values: CDR1 KGHSH, CDR2 LQKENI. The CDR3 contains 13 residues. This chain's CDR3 is CASSSGGAETQYF. CDR3 DNA sequence: TGTGCCAGCTCTAGCGGGGGCGCAGAGACCCAGTACTTC.

In its sample, this clone was seen a few times. The V call is TRBV28, the J call TRBJ1-2; 7 bases map to TRBD1. The CDR3 totals 15 residues. Germline CDR1 is MDHEN and CDR2 is SYDVKM. V trimming: 2 bases; J trimming: 4 bases; junction bases outside the gene matches: 7. In DNA, the CDR3 is TGTGCCAGCAGTTTACCTACAGGGGAGTTCTATGGCTACACCTTC. Translation: CASSLPTGEFYGYTF.

This clone was picked up a small number of times. The chain uses TRBV18 and TRBJ2-1, with 7 bases fitting TRBD1. The CDR3 has 15 residues. CDR1 is KGHSH, CDR2 LQKENI, per germline. The J segment lost 3 bases and the V segment lost 3 bases, leaving 5 bases of the junction unmatched. As DNA, the CDR3 is TGTGCCAGCTCACCGATGACAGGGAGCTACAATGAGCAGTTCTTC. Amino acids: CASSPMTGSYNEQFF.

The chain links TRBV14 to TRBJ1-6, with unresolved D. The CDR3 covers 15 residues. Germline V gene sequence: CDR1 SGHDN, CDR2 FVKESK. V was clipped by 3 bases and J by 8 bases, with 14 bases between them. This chain's CDR3 is CASSQRAGPHSPLHF. Here the CDR3 DNA reads TGTGCCAGCAGCCAGAGGGCGGGTCCTCATTCACCCCTCCACTTT.

The chain combines TRBV18 with TRBJ2-6, with TRBD1 matching 7 bases. Unmatched junction bases numbered 10, after V lost 4 bases and J lost 4 bases. This CDR3 has 17 residues. The germline CDR1 and CDR2 sequences are KGHSH and LQKENI. CDR3 DNA: TGTGCCAGCTCACTGGGACAGAGAACGAGGGGGGCCAACGTCCTGACTTTC. It encodes CASSLGQRTRGANVLTF.

This clone was observed a few times. The chain links TRBV6-5 to TRBJ1-5; 7 nucleotides agree with TRBD1. Trimming removed 2 bases from V and 7 bases from J; junction bases left unmatched: 5. Germline V gene lookup returns CDR1 MNHEY and CDR2 SVGAGI. The CDR3 is 14 amino acids. The CDR3 reads CASSYTGANQPQHF. The CDR3 DNA reads TGTGCCAGCAGTTACACAGGGGCAAACCAGCCCCAGCATTTT.

The chain has TRBV19 and TRBJ1-6; D remains ambiguous. Germline V gene sequence: CDR1 LNHDA, CDR2 SQIVND (reference sequence). This CDR3 has 14 amino acids. Between the trimmed V and J ends, which lost 3 bases and 7 bases, there was a span of 10 bases. CDR3 DNA sequence: TGTGCCAGTAGTATTGCAGTTTTGAATTCACCCCTCCACTTT. Its protein product is CASSIAVLNSPLHF.

This clone appeared once. This rearrangement joins TRBV7-3 to TRBJ2-7; 9 bases are a match to TRBD1. With 3 bases clipped from V and 5 bases from J, the junction kept 11 bases outside the gene matches. Germline lookup yields CDR1 SGHTA and CDR2 FQGTGA. The length of the CDR3 is 16 residues. CDR3 residues: CASSFGGTGFNDEQYF. The CDR3 bases are TGTGCCAGCAGCTTCGGCGGGACAGGGTTTAACGACGAGCAGTACTTC.